The present entry profiles one T cell receptor (beta chain) with its context. The CDR3 length is 16 residues. Trimming removed 0 bases from V and 0 bases from J, with 10 bases in between. CDR1 and CDR2 (germline): SGHRS, YFSETQ. The data stem from a study of blood T cell repertoires in COVID-19. Study in general: The origin of the acute and convalescent COVID-19 samples was the United States, Italy and Spain. Sample material is recorded as cDNA or gDNA derived from T cells, B-cell-depleted T cells, or PBMCs.

Source study methods: Amplification of reference gene primers was used by the study to estimate nucleated cell counts. The protocol was immunoSEQ multiplex PCR, while the TCRdb copy is restricted to in-frame clones and leaves out a portion. The V and J calls and clone size were taken over from that table, and D and trimming were inferred from the DNA. This table holds about 210,000 clones, over 60% found once. The receptor's source is a woman in her seventies with acute or convalescent COVID-19. This chain connects TRBV5-1 to TRBJ1-3; a possible D gene is TRBD1 (6 bases). Input material: peripheral blood. In nucleotides, the CDR3 is TGCGCCAGCAGCTTGGCGCTGACAGGCTCTGGAAACACCATATATTTT. Translated, it gives CASSLALTGSGNTIYF.